One T cell receptor (beta chain) is described in this entry. What it binds is not known. Different DNA sequences within this sample yield the same CDR3. These data originate in a study of beta chain features in type 1 diabetes. Study at large: Similarity in age, gender and cell yields was seen between patients and healthy donors.

Whole-study findings and limits: Patients with type 1 diabetes showed fewer VDJ junction insertions and more deletions. The naive, central memory and Treg TCRB repertoires showed an apparent similarity that was greater among patients than among healthy donors.

Using CD45RO/CCR7/CD25/CD127/CD95/CD27, CD4+ naive, central memory, regulatory and stem cell-like memory cells were sorted. The investigators reverse transcribed all of the isolated RNA, so they sequenced expressed TCRB transcripts. TCRdb keeps only in-frame clones here, not all; method: immunoSEQ multiplex PCR. Of 150,000 to 190,000 clones in the sample, about 8.5% are singletons; the top ten hold nearly 0.65%. The V gene's germline CDR1 is MNHEY and CDR2 SVGAGI. CDR3 length: 15 amino acids. Trimming took off 0 bases at V and 1 base at J, with 9 bases between the two ends. The clonotype originates from a man younger than 35 in good health. The genes are TRBV6-5 and TRBJ1-1, with D unresolved. The sequencing sample was made of central memory CD4+ T cells from blood. The CDR3 nucleotides are TGTGCCAGCAGTTACTCCACCCGAGGGAACACTGAAGCTTTCTTT. This sequence encodes CASSYSTRGNTEAFF.